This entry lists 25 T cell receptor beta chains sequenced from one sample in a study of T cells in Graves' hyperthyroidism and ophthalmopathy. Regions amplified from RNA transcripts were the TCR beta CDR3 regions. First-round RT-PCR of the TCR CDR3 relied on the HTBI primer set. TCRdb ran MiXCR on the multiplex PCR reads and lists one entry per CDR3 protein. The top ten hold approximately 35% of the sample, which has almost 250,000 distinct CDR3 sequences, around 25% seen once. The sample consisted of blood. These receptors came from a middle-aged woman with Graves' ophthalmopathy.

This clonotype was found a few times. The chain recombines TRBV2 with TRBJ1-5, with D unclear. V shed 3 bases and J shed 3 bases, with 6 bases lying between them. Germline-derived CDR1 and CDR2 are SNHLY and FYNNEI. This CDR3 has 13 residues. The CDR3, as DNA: TGTGCCAGCAGTGATAGTGTCAATCAGCCCCAGCATTTT. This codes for CASSDSVNQPQHF.

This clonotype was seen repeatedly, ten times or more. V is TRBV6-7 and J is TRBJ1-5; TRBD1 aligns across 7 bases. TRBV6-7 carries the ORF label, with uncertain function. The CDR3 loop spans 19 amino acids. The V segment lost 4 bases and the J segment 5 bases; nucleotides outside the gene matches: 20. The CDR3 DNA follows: TGTGCCAGCAGTTTATGGTCTGGGCCGGGGCAGGGGGGTGATCAGCCCCAGCATTTT. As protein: CASSLWSGPGQGGDQPQHF.

CDR3 DNA: TGTGCCTGTCCGGGACAGGGGACCACCGGGGAGCTGTTTTTT. Translation: CACPGQGTTGELFF. The chain couples TRBV27 to TRBJ2-2, with 10 bases fitting TRBD1. Looked up from germline, CDR1 is MNHEY and CDR2 is SMNVEV (reference sequence). The V gene end was trimmed by 11 bases and the J gene end by 4 bases; junction bases not matched to a gene: 7. This CDR3 has 14 residues.

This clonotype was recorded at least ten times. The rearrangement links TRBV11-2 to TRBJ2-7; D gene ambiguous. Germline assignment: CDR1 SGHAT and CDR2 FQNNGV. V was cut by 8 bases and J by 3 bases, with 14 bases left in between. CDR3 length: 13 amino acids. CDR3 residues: CASCGVKGYEQYF. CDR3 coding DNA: TGTGCCAGCTGCGGAGTGAAGGGCTACGAGCAGTACTTC.

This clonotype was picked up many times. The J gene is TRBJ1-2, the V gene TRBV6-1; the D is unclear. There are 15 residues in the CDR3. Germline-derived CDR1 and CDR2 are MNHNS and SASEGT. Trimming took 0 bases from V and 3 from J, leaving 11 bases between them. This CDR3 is CASSEASGTDYGYTF. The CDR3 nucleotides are TGTGCCAGCAGTGAAGCTTCAGGAACGGACTATGGCTACACCTTC.

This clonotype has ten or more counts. CDR3 nucleotides: TGCAGCGTTGCGGACAGGGGGTTCGGCGGGGAGCTGTTTTTT. Translating gives CSVADRGFGGELFF. This chain connects TRBV29-1 to TRBJ2-2; 10 bases map to TRBD1. In germline, CDR1 is SQVTM, CDR2 ANQGSEA. The CDR3 covers 14 residues. The trim removed 4 bases at V and 7 bases at J, leaving 6 bases unmatched.

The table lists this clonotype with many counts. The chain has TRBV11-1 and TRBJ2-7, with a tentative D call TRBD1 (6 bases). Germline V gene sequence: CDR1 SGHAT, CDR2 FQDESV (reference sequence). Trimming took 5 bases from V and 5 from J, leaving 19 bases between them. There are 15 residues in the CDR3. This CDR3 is CASSPTNRVDHEQYF. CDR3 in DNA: TGTGCCAGCAGCCCTACAAACAGGGTGGACCACGAGCAGTACTTC.

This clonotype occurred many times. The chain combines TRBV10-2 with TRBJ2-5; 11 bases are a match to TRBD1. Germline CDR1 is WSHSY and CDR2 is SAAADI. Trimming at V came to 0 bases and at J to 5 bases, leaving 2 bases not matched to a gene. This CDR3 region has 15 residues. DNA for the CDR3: TGCGCCAGCAGTGAGTCGGACAGGGGGCCTGAGACCCAGTACTTC. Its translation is CASSESDRGPETQYF.

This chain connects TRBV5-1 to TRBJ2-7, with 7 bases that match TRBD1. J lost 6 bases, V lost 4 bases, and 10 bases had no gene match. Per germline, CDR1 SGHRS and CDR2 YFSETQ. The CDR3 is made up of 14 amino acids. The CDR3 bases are TGCGCCAGCAGCCGACAGGGAAGTTTGCTCGAGCAGTACTTC. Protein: CASSRQGSLLEQYF.

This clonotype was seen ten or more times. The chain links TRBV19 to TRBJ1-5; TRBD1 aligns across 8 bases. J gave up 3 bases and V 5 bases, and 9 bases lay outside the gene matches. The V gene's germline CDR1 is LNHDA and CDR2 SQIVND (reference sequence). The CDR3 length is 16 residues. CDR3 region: CASSPRDRTINQPQHF. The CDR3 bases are TGTGCCAGTAGTCCCCGGGACAGGACCATCAATCAGCCCCAGCATTTT.

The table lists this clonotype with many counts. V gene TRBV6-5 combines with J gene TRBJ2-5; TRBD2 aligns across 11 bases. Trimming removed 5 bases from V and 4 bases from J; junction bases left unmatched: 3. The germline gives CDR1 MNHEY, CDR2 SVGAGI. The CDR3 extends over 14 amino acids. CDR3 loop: CASSTGTSGETQYF. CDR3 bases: TGTGCCAGCAGTACTGGGACTAGCGGAGAGACCCAGTACTTC.

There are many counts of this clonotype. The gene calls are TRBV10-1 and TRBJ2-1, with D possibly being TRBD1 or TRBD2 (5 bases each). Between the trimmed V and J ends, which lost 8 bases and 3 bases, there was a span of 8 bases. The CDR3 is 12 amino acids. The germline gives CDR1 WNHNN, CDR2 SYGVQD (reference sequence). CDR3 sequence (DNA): TGCGCCAGCGGGACCAGCTACAATGAGCAGTTCTTC. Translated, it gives CASGTSYNEQFF.

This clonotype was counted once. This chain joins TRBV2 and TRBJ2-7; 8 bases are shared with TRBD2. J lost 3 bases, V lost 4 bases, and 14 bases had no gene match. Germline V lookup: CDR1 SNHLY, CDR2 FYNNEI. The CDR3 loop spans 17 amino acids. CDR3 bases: TGTGCCAGCAGTGGGGGCCCCCCGGGAGGGTCTCACTACGAGCAGTACTTC. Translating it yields CASSGGPPGGSHYEQYF. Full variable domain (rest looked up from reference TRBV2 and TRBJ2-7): EPEVTQTPSHQVTQMGQEVILRCVPISNHLYFYWYRQILGQKVEFLVSFYNNEISEKSEIFDDQFSVERPDGSNFTLKIRSTKLEDSAMYFCASSGGPPGGSHYEQYFGPGTRLTVT.

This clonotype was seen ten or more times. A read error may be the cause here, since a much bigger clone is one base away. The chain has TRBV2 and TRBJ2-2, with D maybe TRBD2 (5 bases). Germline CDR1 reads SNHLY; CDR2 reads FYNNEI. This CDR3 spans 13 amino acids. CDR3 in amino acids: CASCYSNTGELLF. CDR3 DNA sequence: TGTGCCAGCTGTTACTCCAACACCGGGGAGCTGCTTTTT.

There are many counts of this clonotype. The DNA for the CDR3 is TGCAGTGCTAGAGAGTTGGACCTAAGCCCAGAGACAGTCATGAACACTGAAGCTTTCTTT. The encoded protein is CSARELDLSPETVMNTEAFF. This chain uses TRBV20-1 with TRBJ1-1, with D maybe TRBD1 (5 bases). This CDR3 comprises 20 residues. Germline CDR1 is DFQATT and CDR2 is SNEGSKA (reference sequence). With 0 bases removed from V and 0 bases from J, the gap between germline ends came to 26 bases.

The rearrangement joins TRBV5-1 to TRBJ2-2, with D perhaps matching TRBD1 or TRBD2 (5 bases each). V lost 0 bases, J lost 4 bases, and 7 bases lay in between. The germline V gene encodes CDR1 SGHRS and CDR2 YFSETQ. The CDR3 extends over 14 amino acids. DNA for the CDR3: TGCGCCAGCAGCTTGGAGGGGAGCACCGGGGAGCTGTTTTTT. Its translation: CASSLEGSTGELFF.

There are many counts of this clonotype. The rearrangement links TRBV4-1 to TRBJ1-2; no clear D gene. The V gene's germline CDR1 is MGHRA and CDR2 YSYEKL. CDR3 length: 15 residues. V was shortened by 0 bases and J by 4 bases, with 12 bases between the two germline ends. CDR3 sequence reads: CASSQDERATYGYTF. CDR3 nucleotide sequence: TGCGCCAGCAGCCAAGATGAGAGGGCTACCTATGGCTACACCTTC.

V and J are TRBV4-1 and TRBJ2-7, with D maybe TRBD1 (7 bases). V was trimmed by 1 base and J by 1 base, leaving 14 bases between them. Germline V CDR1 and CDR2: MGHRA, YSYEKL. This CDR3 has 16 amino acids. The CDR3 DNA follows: TGCGCCAGCAGCCAAGTGGCAGGGGGAGGATCCTACGAGCAGTACTTC. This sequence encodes CASSQVAGGGSYEQYF.

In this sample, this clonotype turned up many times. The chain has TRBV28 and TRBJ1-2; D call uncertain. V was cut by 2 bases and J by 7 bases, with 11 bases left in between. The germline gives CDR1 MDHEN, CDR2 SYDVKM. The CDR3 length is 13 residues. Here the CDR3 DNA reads TGTGCCAGCAGTTTAGAGGCCAGCGGTGGCTACACCTTC. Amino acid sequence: CASSLEASGGYTF.

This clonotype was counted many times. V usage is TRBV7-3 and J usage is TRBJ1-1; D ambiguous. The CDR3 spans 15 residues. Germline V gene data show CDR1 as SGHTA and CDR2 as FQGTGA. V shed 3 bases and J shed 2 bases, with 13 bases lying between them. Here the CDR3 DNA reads TGTGCCAGCAGCTTGTACTCCGGCCCTAACACTGAAGCTTTCTTT. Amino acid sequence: CASSLYSGPNTEAFF.

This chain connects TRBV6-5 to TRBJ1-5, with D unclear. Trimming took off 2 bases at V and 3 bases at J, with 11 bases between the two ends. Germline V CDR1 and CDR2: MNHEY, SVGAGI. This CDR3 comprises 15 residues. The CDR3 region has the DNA TGTGCCAGCAGTTACGTGGACGGACTCAATCAGCCCCAGCATTTT. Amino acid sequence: CASSYVDGLNQPQHF.

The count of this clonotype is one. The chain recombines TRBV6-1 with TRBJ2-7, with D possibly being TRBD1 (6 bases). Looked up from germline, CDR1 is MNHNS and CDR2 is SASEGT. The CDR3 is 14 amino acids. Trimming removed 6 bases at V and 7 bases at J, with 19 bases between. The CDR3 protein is CASRTQGLHDEQYF. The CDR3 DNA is TGTGCCAGCAGGACGCAGGGGTTACATGATGAGCAGTACTTC.

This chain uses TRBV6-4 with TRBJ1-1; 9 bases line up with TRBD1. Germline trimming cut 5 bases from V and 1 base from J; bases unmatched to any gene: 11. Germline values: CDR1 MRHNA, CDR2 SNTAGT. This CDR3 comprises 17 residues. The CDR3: CASSTRQGDDPNTEAFF. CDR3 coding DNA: TGTGCCAGCAGTACTAGACAGGGGGACGATCCGAACACTGAAGCTTTCTTT.

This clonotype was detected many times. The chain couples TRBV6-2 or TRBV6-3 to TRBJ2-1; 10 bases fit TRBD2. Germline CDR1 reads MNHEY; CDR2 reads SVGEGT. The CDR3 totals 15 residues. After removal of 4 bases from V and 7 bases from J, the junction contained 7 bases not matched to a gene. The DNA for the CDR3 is TGTGCCAGCAGTTCTAGCGGGAGTAGTTTTAATGAGCAGTTCTTC. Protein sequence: CASSSSGSSFNEQFF.

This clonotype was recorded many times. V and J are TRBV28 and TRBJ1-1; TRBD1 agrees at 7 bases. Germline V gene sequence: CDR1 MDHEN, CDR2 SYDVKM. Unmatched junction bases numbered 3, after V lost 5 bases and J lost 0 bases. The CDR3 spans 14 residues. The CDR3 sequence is CASSQGQVNTEAFF. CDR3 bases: TGTGCCAGCAGTCAAGGACAGGTGAACACTGAAGCTTTCTTT.